The table lists the clone carrying this T cell receptor (beta chain) with many counts. Its antigen is unidentified. These data originate in a study of identical twins. With 4 bases removed from V and 2 bases from J, the gap between germline ends came to 12 bases. CDR3 length: 13 residues. Germline V gene sequence: CDR1 SQVTM, CDR2 ANQGSEA. Study observations and caveats: With monozygotic twins, out-of-frame TCR alpha sharing exceeded what models estimated.

Every one of the donors was a healthy Caucasian. One entry per CDR3 protein, called by TCRdb with MiXCR from the 5' RACE reads. Among hundreds of thousands of distinct CDR3 sequences, roughly 8.6% were seen once, and the ten largest hold approximately 2.1%. This sample was also put to use in a study of yellow fever vaccine responses in identical twins. This second report adds: The authors reported partly convergent, partly personalized vaccine responses in identical twins.

The chain couples TRBV29-1 to TRBJ2-7; maybe TRBD1 (6 bases). This sequence originates from a woman between 18 and 30 years old in good health. Sequencing was performed on memory (CD45RO+) T cells sorted from blood. The CDR3 spells CSVGPNRAYEQYF. CDR3 nucleotides: TGCAGCGTTGGCCCAAACAGGGCCTACGAGCAGTACTTC.